The 10 T cell receptor beta chains reported below all come from one sample, sequenced in a study of long-term antiretroviral therapy in people with HIV. An immunoSEQ assay, version v3.0, was performed at survey level. The protocol was immunoSEQ multiplex PCR, while the TCRdb copy is restricted to in-frame clones and leaves out a portion. The sample shows tens of thousands of clones, over 75% of them seen only once. This sample comprised unsorted PBMCs, obtained 0.2 years before starting antiretroviral therapy. The source of these receptors is a man aged 18 to 29 with HIV.

The chain employs TRBV6-5 and TRBJ1-1; D unresolved. CDR1 is MNHEY and CDR2 is SVGAGI in the germline V gene. The CDR3 length is 12 residues. V was cut by 9 bases and J by 5 bases, with 13 bases left in between. CDR3 bases: TGTGCCAGTCTCGGGGTTAGGACTGAAGCTTTCTTT. Its translation is CASLGVRTEAFF.

The V call is TRBV9, the J call TRBJ1-2; D call uncertain. Between the trimmed V and J ends, which lost 3 bases and 6 bases, there was a span of 15 bases. CDR3 length: 14 amino acids. The germline CDR1 and CDR2 sequences are SGDLS and YYNGEE. The CDR3 bases are TGTGCCAGCAGCGGATTAGCGACACGGAATGGCTACACCTTC. As protein: CASSGLATRNGYTF.

The chain joins TRBV27 to TRBJ1-2; no clear D. Germline CDR1 reads MNHEY; CDR2 reads SMNVEV (reference sequence). CDR3 length: 13 residues. Trimming left V 5 bases short and J 5 bases short, with 12 bases between. The CDR3 coding sequence is TGTGCCAGCAGTCCATCGACACCGTATGGCTACACCTTC. Residues: CASSPSTPYGYTF.

The CDR3 is CASSPGGGVEQYF. CDR3 coding DNA: TGCGCCAGCAGCCCGGGGGGCGGGGTCGAGCAGTACTTC. The V call is TRBV4-3, the J call TRBJ2-7; TRBD2 is a possible D gene (7 bases). The CDR3 has 13 amino acids. Per germline, CDR1 LGHNA and CDR2 YSLEER. Trimming shortened V by 4 bases and J by 6 bases, and 13 bases separated the two germline ends.

The CDR3 loop reads CASSQGPSYGYTF. The CDR3 DNA reads TGCGCCAGCAGCCAAGGTCCTTCCTATGGCTACACCTTC. The chain links TRBV4-1 to TRBJ1-2; D is unclear. Per the germline V gene, CDR1 is MGHRA and CDR2 is YSYEKL. Between the trimmed V and J ends, which lost 1 base and 4 bases, there was a span of 7 bases. The CDR3 spans 13 residues.

The sample holds one count of this clone. This chain uses TRBV7-8 with TRBJ2-3; D is perhaps TRBD1 (5 bases). CDR1 is SGHVS and CDR2 is FQNEAQ in the germline V gene. Between the trimmed V and J ends, which lost 1 base and 6 bases, there was a span of 11 bases. The CDR3 length is 14 residues. The CDR3 DNA reads as TGTGCCAGCAGCTTAGAGGGGCCAGGGGATACGCAGTATTTT. Translated: CASSLEGPGDTQYF.

The chain combines TRBV2 with TRBJ1-1; D is unresolved. V was pared by 6 bases and J by 1 base, with 15 bases between. Germline CDR1 is SNHLY and CDR2 is FYNNEI. The CDR3 has 15 amino acids. CDR3 amino acids: CASRSAGGWNTEAFF. CDR3 in DNA: TGTGCCAGCAGGTCAGCGGGCGGCTGGAACACTGAAGCTTTCTTT. Full variable domain (outside the CDR3, taken from reference TRBV2 and TRBJ1-1): EPEVTQTPSHQVTQMGQEVILRCVPISNHLYFYWYRQILGQKVEFLVSFYNNEISEKSEIFDDQFSVERPDGSNFTLKIRSTKLEDSAMYFCASRSAGGWNTEAFFGQGTRLTVV.

CDR3 loop: CASTEVGPTDTQYF. DNA for the CDR3: TGTGCCAGCACGGAGGTGGGGCCCACAGATACGCAGTATTTT. V is TRBV5-4 and J is TRBJ2-3; D possibly matches TRBD1 or TRBD2 (5 bases each). The V end lost 6 bases, the J end lost 2 bases, and 13 bases lay between the germline ends. The CDR3 sequence is 14 residues long. Germline values: CDR1 SGHNT, CDR2 YYREEE (reference sequence).

The rearrangement joins TRBV18 to TRBJ1-2, with 10 bases matching TRBD1. The CDR3 has 14 residues. After removal of 3 bases from V and 6 bases from J, the junction contained 4 bases not matched to a gene. Germline V lookup: CDR1 KGHSH, CDR2 LQKENI. CDR3 sequence reads: CASSPPGTGDGYTF. In DNA form, the CDR3 reads TGTGCCAGCTCACCCCCCGGGACAGGGGATGGCTACACCTTC.

The genes are TRBV6-1 and TRBJ1-5, with TRBD1 as a possible D gene (5 bases). The germline gives CDR1 MNHNS, CDR2 SASEGT. Trimming pared 2 bases from V and 2 bases from J, leaving 13 bases between. The CDR3 has 16 amino acids. CDR3 DNA sequence: TGTGCCAGCAGTGAATTTGGGGGAATTCGCAATCAGCCCCAGCATTTT. Translating it yields CASSEFGGIRNQPQHF.